This T cell receptor beta chain stems from a study of shared clonotypes between healthy human individuals. As for this clone: Its antigen remains unknown.

Source study methods: Filtering differed because ImmunoSEQ produced junction-only sequences that carried no quality scores. Data came from immunoSEQ multiplex PCR; TCRdb stores just in-frame clones and leaves some out. The V and J calls and clone size come from that table; D and trimming were worked out from the DNA. Of 560,000 or so clones listed, roughly 95% are singletons. The study, taken as a whole, reports: Estimated richness values were generally larger in naive subsets than in memory subsets. Depth was large, yet rarefaction showed that sorted-subset sequencing was incomplete.

CD45RO-negative, CCR7-positively selected cells formed the naive CD8 fraction, excluding terminally differentiated effector memory CD45RA+ cells. The origin of this receptor is a woman aged 25 to 39 in good health. The sequencing input was naive CD8+ T cells sorted from blood.

The CDR3, as DNA: TGCGCCAGCAGCATTAGCGGGAGGGGATATACGCAGTATTTT. Translation: CASSISGRGYTQYF. The chain recombines TRBV5-1 with TRBJ2-3; the match to TRBD2 covers 11 bases. Per germline, CDR1 SGHRS and CDR2 YFSETQ. The CDR3 spans 14 residues. V lost 4 bases to trimming and J lost 7 bases; unmatched junction nucleotides: 5.